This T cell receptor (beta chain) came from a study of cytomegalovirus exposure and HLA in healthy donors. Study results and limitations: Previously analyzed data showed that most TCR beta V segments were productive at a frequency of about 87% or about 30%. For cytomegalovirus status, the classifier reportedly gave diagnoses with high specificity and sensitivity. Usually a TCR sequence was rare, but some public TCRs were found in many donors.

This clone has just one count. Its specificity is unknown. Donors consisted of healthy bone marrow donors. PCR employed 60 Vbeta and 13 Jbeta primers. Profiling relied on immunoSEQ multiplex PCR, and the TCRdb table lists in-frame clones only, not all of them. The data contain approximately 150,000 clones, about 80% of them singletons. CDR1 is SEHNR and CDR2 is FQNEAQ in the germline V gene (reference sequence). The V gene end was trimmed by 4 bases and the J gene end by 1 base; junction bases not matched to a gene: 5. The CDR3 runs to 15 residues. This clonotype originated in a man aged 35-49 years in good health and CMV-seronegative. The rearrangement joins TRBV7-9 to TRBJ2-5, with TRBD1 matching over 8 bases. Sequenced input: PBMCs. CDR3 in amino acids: CASSSPQGAQETQYF. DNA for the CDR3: TGTGCCAGCAGCTCCCCCCAGGGGGCCCAAGAGACCCAGTACTTC.